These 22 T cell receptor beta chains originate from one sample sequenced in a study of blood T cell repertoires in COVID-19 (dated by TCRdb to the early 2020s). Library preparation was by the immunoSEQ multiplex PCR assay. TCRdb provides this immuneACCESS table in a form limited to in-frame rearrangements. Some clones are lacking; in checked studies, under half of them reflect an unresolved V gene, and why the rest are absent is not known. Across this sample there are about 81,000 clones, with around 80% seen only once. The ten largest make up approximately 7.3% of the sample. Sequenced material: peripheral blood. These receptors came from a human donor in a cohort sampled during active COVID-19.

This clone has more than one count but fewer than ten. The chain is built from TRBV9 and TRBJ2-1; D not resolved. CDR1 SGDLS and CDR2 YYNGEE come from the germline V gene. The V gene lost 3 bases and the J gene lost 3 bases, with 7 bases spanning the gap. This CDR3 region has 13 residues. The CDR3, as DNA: TGTGCCAGCAGCGCGGGTGTCTACAATGAGCAGTTCTTC. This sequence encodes CASSAGVYNEQFF.

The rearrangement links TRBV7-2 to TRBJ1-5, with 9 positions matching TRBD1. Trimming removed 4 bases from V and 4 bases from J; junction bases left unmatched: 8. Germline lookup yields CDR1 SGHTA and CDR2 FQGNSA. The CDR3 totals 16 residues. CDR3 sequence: CASSSSDRGGNQPQHF. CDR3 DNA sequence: TGTGCCAGCAGCTCGTCGGACAGGGGCGGTAATCAGCCCCAGCATTTT.

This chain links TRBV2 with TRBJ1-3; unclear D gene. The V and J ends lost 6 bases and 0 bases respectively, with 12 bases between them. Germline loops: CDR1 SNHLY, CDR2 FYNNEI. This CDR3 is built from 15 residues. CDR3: CASRVSLSSGNTIYF. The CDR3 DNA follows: TGTGCCAGCAGGGTTTCGCTCAGCTCTGGAAACACCATATATTTT.

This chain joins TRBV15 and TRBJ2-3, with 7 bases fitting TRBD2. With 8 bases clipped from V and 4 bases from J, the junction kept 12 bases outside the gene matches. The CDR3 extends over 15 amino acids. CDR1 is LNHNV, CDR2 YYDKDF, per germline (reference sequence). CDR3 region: CATAAVSGPADTQYF. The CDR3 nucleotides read TGTGCCACCGCCGCCGTTAGCGGGCCGGCAGATACGCAGTATTTT.

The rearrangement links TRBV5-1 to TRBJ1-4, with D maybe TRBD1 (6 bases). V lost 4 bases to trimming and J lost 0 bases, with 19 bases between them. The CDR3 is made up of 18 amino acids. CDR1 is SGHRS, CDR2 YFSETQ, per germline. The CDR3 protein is CASSPGRGAQPTNEKLFF. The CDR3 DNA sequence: TGCGCCAGCAGCCCGGGACGGGGGGCGCAGCCAACTAATGAAAAACTGTTTTTT.

CDR3 sequence: CASSLENEQFF. Here the CDR3 DNA reads TGTGCCAGTAGTCTGGAGAATGAGCAGTTCTTC. The V gene is TRBV19, the J gene TRBJ2-1; D gene unclear. The germline CDR1 and CDR2 sequences are LNHDA and SQIVND (reference sequence). Trimming removed 5 bases at V and 7 bases at J, with 6 bases between. The CDR3 length is 11 residues.

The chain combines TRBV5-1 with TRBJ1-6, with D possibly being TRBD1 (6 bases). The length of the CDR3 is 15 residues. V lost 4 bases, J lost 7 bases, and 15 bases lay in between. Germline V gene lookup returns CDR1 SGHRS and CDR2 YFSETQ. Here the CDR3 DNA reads TGCGCCAGCAGCGTCCTGCGGGGGCAAAATTCACCCCTCCACTTT. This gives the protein CASSVLRGQNSPLHF.

Here the CDR3 DNA reads TGCGCCAGCAGCTTGGATTCAGCTAACTATGGCTACACCTTC. Amino acids: CASSLDSANYGYTF. The genes are TRBV5-1 and TRBJ1-2; D is unclear. This CDR3 contains 14 residues. Germline V CDR1 and CDR2: SGHRS, YFSETQ. V lost 0 bases, J lost 0 bases, and 6 bases lay in between.

The DNA for the CDR3 is TGTGCCTGGCAGACAGTTAATCGAAATTCACCCCTCCACTTT. Residues: CAWQTVNRNSPLHF. The gene calls are TRBV30 and TRBJ1-6, with D possibly being TRBD1 (5 bases). This CDR3 has 14 amino acids. V lost 5 bases and J 7 bases, leaving 15 bases between the germline ends. From germline, CDR1 is GTSNPN and CDR2 SVGIG (reference sequence).

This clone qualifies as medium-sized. The CDR3, as DNA: TGTGCCAGCTCCCCCCAGGGCTCTGGGGCCAACGTCCTGACTTTC. Translating gives CASSPQGSGANVLTF. V usage is TRBV6-4 and J usage is TRBJ2-6, with D perhaps TRBD1 (5 bases). Trimming stripped 8 bases from V and 0 bases from J, with 11 bases between. Germline lookup yields CDR1 MRHNA and CDR2 SNTAGT. The CDR3 covers 15 residues.

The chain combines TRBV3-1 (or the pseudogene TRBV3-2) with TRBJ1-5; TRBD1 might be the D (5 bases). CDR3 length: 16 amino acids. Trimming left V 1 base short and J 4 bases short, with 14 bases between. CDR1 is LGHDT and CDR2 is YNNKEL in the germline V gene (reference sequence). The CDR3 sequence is CASSQGGRRTNQPQHF. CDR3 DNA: TGTGCCAGCAGCCAAGGGGGCAGGAGAACAAATCAGCCCCAGCATTTT.

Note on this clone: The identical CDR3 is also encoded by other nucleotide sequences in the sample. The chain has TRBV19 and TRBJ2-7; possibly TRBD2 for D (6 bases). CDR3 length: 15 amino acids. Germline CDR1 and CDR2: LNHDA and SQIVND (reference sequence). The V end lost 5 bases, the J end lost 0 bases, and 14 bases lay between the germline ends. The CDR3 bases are TGTGCCAGTAGTCTCCCTGGGGGGAGCTCCTACGAGCAGTACTTC. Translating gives CASSLPGGSSYEQYF.

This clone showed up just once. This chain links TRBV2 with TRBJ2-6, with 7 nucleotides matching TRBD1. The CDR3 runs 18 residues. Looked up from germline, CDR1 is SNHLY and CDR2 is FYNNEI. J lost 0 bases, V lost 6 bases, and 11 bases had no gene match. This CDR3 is CASRTQGNQRSGANVLTF. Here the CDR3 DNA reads TGTGCCAGCAGGACACAGGGGAACCAACGCTCTGGGGCCAACGTCCTGACTTTC.

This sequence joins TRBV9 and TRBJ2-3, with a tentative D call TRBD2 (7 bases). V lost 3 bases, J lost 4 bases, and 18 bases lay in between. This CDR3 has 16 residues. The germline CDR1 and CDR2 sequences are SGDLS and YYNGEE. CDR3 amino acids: CASSATPRGPADTQYF. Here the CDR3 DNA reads TGTGCCAGCAGCGCAACACCGCGGGGGCCAGCAGATACGCAGTATTTT.

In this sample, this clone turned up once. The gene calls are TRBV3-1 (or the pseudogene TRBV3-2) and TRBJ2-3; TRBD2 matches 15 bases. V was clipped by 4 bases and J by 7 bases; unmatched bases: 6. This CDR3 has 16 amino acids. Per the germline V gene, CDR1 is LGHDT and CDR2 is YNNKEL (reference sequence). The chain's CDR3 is CASSPGGLAGGHTQYF. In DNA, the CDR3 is TGTGCCAGCAGCCCCGGCGGACTAGCGGGGGGGCATACGCAGTATTTT.

This CDR3 is CASSDSTSGGGQDEQYF. The DNA for the CDR3 is TGTGCCAGCAGTGACTCGACTAGCGGGGGGGGCCAGGACGAGCAGTACTTC. This chain connects TRBV6-4 to TRBJ2-7, with 14 bases aligning to TRBD2. CDR1 and CDR2 (germline): MRHNA, SNTAGT. V trimming: 0 bases; J trimming: 5 bases; junction bases outside the gene matches: 6. The CDR3 length is 17 residues.

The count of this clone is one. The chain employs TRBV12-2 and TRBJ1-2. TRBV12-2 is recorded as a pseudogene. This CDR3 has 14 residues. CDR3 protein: CASRLVKEAYGYTF. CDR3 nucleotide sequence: TGTGCAAGTCGCTTAGTTAAAGAGGCCTATGGCTACACCTTC.

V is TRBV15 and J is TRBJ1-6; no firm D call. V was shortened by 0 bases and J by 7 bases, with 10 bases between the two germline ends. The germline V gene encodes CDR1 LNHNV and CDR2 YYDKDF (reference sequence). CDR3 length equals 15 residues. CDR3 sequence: CATSRDSSSNSPLHF. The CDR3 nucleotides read TGTGCCACCAGCAGAGATAGTAGTTCAAATTCACCCCTCCACTTT.

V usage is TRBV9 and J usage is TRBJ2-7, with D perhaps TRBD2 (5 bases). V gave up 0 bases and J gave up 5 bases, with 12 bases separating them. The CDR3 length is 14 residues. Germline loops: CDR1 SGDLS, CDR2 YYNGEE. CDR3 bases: TGTGCCAGCAGCGTAGTGGCTAGCCCGCACGAGCAGTACTTC. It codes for CASSVVASPHEQYF.

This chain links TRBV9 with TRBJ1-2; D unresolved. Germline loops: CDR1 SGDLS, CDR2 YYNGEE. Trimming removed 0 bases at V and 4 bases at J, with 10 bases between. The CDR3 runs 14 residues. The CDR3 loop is CASSVAVFGYGYTF. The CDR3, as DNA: TGTGCCAGCAGCGTAGCTGTGTTCGGCTATGGCTACACCTTC.

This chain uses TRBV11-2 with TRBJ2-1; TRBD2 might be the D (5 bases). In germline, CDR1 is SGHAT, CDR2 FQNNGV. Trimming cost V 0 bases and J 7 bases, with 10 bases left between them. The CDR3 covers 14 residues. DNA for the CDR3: TGTGCCAGCAGCTTAGAAGGAGGTGTAAATGAGCAGTTCTTC. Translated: CASSLEGGVNEQFF.

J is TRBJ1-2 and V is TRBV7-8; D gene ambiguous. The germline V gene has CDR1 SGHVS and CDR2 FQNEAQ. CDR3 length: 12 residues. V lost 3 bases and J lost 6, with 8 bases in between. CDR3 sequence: CASSFRFDGYTF. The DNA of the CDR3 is TGTGCCAGCAGCTTTCGGTTCGATGGCTACACCTTC.